The 17 T cell receptor beta chains listed next were all sequenced from one sample in a study of early T cells in non-severe SARS-CoV-2 infection. TCRdb reanalysed the 5' RACE reads using MiXCR and keeps one entry per CDR3 protein. The sample carries approximately 81,000 distinct CDR3 sequences, 5% to 7% recorded once. Material for sequencing was whole blood. These receptors originate from an adult who was a healthcare worker with PCR-confirmed SARS-CoV-2 infection or an uninfected control (not recorded which).

The chain is built from TRBV3-1 and TRBJ2-1, with 9 bases identical to TRBD2. The CDR3 runs 15 residues. The J segment lost 2 bases and the V segment lost 4 bases, leaving 3 bases of the junction unmatched. Germline CDR1 LGHDT, CDR2 YNNKEL (reference sequence). In DNA form, the CDR3 reads TGTGCCAGCAGCCTTAGCGGGAGTGCCTACAATGAGCAGTTCTTC. This encodes CASSLSGSAYNEQFF.

There are many counts of this clonotype. J is TRBJ1-1 and V is TRBV6-1, with 9 positions matching TRBD1. This CDR3 contains 16 residues. In germline, CDR1 is MNHNS, CDR2 SASEGT. J gave up 4 bases and V 1 base, and 7 bases lay outside the gene matches. DNA of the CDR3: TGTGCCAGCAGTGAAGATGTCGGGACAGGGAGCACTGAAGCTTTCTTT. It codes for CASSEDVGTGSTEAFF.

This clonotype was detected a few times. The chain has TRBV12-5 and TRBJ2-5; TRBD2 is a possible D gene (5 bases). The V end lost 2 bases, the J end lost 5 bases, and 12 bases lay between the germline ends. CDR1 is LGHNT and CDR2 is FRNRAP in the germline V gene. CDR3 length: 14 residues. The chain's CDR3 is CASGLSGYVETQYF. In DNA form, the CDR3 reads TGTGCTAGTGGTTTGTCGGGGTATGTGGAGACCCAGTACTTC.

At least ten counts were recorded for this clonotype. The chain couples TRBV10-3 to TRBJ1-1, with a possible D match to TRBD1 (5 bases). V shed 6 bases and J shed 1 base, with 9 bases lying between them. This CDR3 contains 13 residues. From germline, CDR1 is ENHRY and CDR2 SYGVKD. CDR3 residues: CAISSTGNTEAFF. The CDR3 nucleotides read TGTGCCATCAGCAGTACAGGGAACACTGAAGCTTTCTTT.

Ten or more counts support this clonotype. The V gene is TRBV7-6, the J gene TRBJ2-1, with TRBD2 matching 9 bases. CDR1 SGHVS and CDR2 FNYEAQ come from the germline V gene. The CDR3 totals 15 residues. The V gene end was trimmed by 4 bases and the J gene end by 5 bases; junction bases not matched to a gene: 6. For the CDR3, the DNA is TGTGCCAGCAGCTCAGGACCTAGCGGGGACAATGAGCAGTTCTTC. It codes for CASSSGPSGDNEQFF.

This clonotype showed up many times. The chain recombines TRBV2 with TRBJ1-3; D gene unclear. V lost 4 bases, J lost 0 bases, and 7 bases lay in between. Looked up from germline, CDR1 is SNHLY and CDR2 is FYNNEI. CDR3 length: 14 residues. CDR3 nucleotides: TGTGCCAGCAGTGGAAGGCCCTCTGGAAACACCATATATTTT. The encoded protein is CASSGRPSGNTIYF.

This clonotype appeared many times. The V and J genes are TRBV6-2 or TRBV6-3 and TRBJ2-1, with 8 nucleotides matching TRBD1. CDR1 and CDR2 (germline): MNHEY, SVGEGT. This CDR3 contains 15 residues. J lost 2 bases, V lost 6 bases, and 6 bases had no gene match. The CDR3 sequence is CASRPGGLPYNEQFF. The CDR3 bases are TGTGCCAGCAGGCCAGGGGGCCTCCCCTACAATGAGCAGTTCTTC.

In this sample, this clonotype turned up many times. In DNA, the CDR3 is TGTGCCAGCAGTTTATGGCAGAGCACAGATACGCAGTATTTT. Translating gives CASSLWQSTDTQYF. V usage is TRBV27 and J usage is TRBJ2-3, with D unresolved. Trimming removed 1 base at V and 0 bases at J, with 5 bases between. The CDR3 spans 14 residues. Germline V gives CDR1 MNHEY, CDR2 SMNVEV (reference sequence).

This clonotype was detected only a few times. This rearrangement joins TRBV2 to TRBJ1-1; D perhaps matches TRBD1 (5 bases). This CDR3 has 14 residues. Germline assignment: CDR1 SNHLY and CDR2 FYNNEI. Between the trimmed V and J ends, which lost 6 bases and 3 bases, there was a span of 14 bases. The CDR3 DNA sequence: TGTGCCAGCAGGAGGGACGGAGGCTACACTGAAGCTTTCTTT. It translates to CASRRDGGYTEAFF. Together with reference TRBV2 and TRBJ1-1, the CDR3 gives the full variable domain: EPEVTQTPSHQVTQMGQEVILRCVPISNHLYFYWYRQILGQKVEFLVSFYNNEISEKSEIFDDQFSVERPDGSNFTLKIRSTKLEDSAMYFCASRRDGGYTEAFFGQGTRLTVV.

There are a few counts of this clonotype. The CDR3 loop is CASSFFAKGTGELFF. The CDR3 DNA reads as TGTGCCAGCAGTTTCTTTGCTAAGGGTACCGGGGAGCTGTTTTTT. V is TRBV27 and J is TRBJ2-2; D call uncertain. Per germline, CDR1 MNHEY and CDR2 SMNVEV (reference sequence). This CDR3 has 15 residues. Trimming removed 3 bases at V and 5 bases at J, with 13 bases between.

This clonotype was found many times. The J gene is TRBJ2-3, the V gene TRBV18, with 9 bases identical to TRBD2. V trimming: 1 base; J trimming: 2 bases; junction bases outside the gene matches: 1. The CDR3 is 15 residues long. Germline CDR1 is KGHSH and CDR2 is LQKENI. The CDR3 loop reads CASSPQRGVTDTQYF. The CDR3 DNA reads TGTGCCAGCTCACCACAGCGGGGGGTCACAGATACGCAGTATTTT.

This clonotype was recorded many times. The chain joins TRBV6-6 to TRBJ2-2, with 8 bases aligning to TRBD2. CDR3 size: 15 residues. Germline loops: CDR1 MNHNY, CDR2 SVGAGI (reference sequence). The ends lost 6 bases at V and 5 bases at J; junction bases unmatched: 8. The CDR3 bases are TGTGCCAGCAGGGAGCTTAGCGGGATAACCGGGGAGCTGTTTTTT. Translated, it gives CASRELSGITGELFF.

This chain links TRBV7-2 with TRBJ2-3; weak D call: TRBD2 (6 bases). Germline CDR1 reads SGHTA; CDR2 reads FQGNSA. CDR3 length: 15 residues. Deletions cut 5 bases from V and 0 bases from J, with 12 bases between. CDR3 protein: CASSRTGTSTDTQYF. The CDR3 region has the DNA TGTGCCAGCAGCCGGACCGGGACTAGCACAGATACGCAGTATTTT.

This clonotype was found a few times. The rearrangement links TRBV30 to TRBJ1-2; unclear D gene. CDR3 size: 14 residues. From germline, CDR1 is GTSNPN and CDR2 SVGIG (reference sequence). The V and J ends lost 0 bases and 4 bases respectively, with 12 bases between them. In DNA, the CDR3 is TGTGCCTGGAGTGTGCGAGACGGCCTCTATGGCTACACCTTC. Translating it yields CAWSVRDGLYGYTF.

This clonotype was counted at least ten times. This rearrangement joins TRBV29-1 to TRBJ2-1; 7 positions match TRBD2. This CDR3 is 14 amino acids long. V was clipped by 3 bases and J by 4 bases; unmatched bases: 6. Germline V gene data show CDR1 as SQVTM and CDR2 as ANQGSEA. Here the CDR3 reads CSVDAAGLYNEQFF. The DNA of the CDR3 is TGCAGCGTTGACGCAGCGGGGCTTTACAATGAGCAGTTCTTC.

This clonotype has at least ten counts. V and J are TRBV4-3 and TRBJ2-3, with D perhaps matching TRBD1 or TRBD2 (5 bases each). The V end was cut by 0 bases, the J end by 11 bases, with 18 bases between. The CDR3 runs 15 residues. Germline lookup yields CDR1 LGHNA and CDR2 YSLEER. CDR3 region: CASSQDIGTPRGQYF. The CDR3 DNA reads TGCGCCAGCAGCCAAGATATAGGGACCCCCAGAGGGCAGTATTTT.

This clonotype occurred a few times. The chain links TRBV15 to TRBJ2-2; unclear D gene. This CDR3 spans 12 amino acids. V dropped 5 bases and J dropped 2 bases, with 3 bases sitting between them. Germline lookup yields CDR1 LNHNV and CDR2 YYDKDF (reference sequence). The CDR3 nucleotides are TGTGCCACCAGCCTTAACACCGGGGAGCTGTTTTTT. As protein: CATSLNTGELFF.